This is a list of T cell receptor beta chains from one sample in a study of monozygotic twins with inflammatory bowel disease. For each CDR3 protein, TCRdb gives one entry from its re-call of the 5' RACE reads, without DNA. The sample totals 170,000 or so distinct CDR3 sequences; its top ten clones hold 6.5% to 9%. Sequenced input: blood. These receptor sequences come from a human donor with ulcerative colitis or Crohn's disease, or a healthy co-twin of an affected twin (not recorded which). The CDR3 runs from the conserved cysteine through the conserved F or W. Fields, in order: J gene, V gene, CDR3 protein.

TRBJ1-1 | TRBV20-1 | CSAREVLTGEAFF
TRBJ2-3 | TRBV6-1 | CASSLLRTDTQYF
TRBJ1-3 | TRBV27 | CASSLSNFGNTIYF
TRBJ1-1 | TRBV5-1 | CASSPRQGHTEAFF
TRBJ2-5 | TRBV5-1 | CASTPTGGTFQETQYF
TRBJ2-2 | TRBV6-2/TRBV6-3 | CASTRDRGGTGELFF
TRBJ2-3 | TRBV12-3/TRBV12-4 | CASMKTGTDTQYF
TRBJ1-1 | TRBV20-1 | CSARSNGRSNTEAFF
TRBJ1-4 | TRBV29-1 | CSVLDRAEKLFF
TRBJ2-1 | TRBV5-1 | CASSSGALYNEQFF
TRBJ1-4 | TRBV20-1 | CSARDQQGYATNEKLFF
TRBJ2-7 | TRBV12-3/TRBV12-4 | CASSSTGTYEQYF
TRBJ1-1 | TRBV20-1 | CSARLDRGGTEAFF
TRBJ2-3 | TRBV19 | CASRNWFSSTDTQYF
TRBJ2-1 | TRBV3-1 | CASSQGIGGQDNEQFF
TRBJ2-7 | TRBV20-1 | CSAGRVGGYEQYF
TRBJ2-7 | TRBV5-5 | CASSFSRDSSYEQYF
TRBJ2-1 | TRBV5-1 | CASSDSWGQFF
TRBJ1-5 | TRBV20-1 | CSAWDRGSNQPQHF
TRBJ2-6 | TRBV14 | CASSPWGSGANVLTF
TRBJ2-7 | TRBV7-9 | CASSSSGGGPYEQYF
TRBJ2-2 | TRBV5-1 | CASSLGGQASNTGELFF
TRBJ2-5 | TRBV3-1 | CASRDSGKETQYF
TRBJ2-1 | TRBV6-2/TRBV6-3 | CASSYSSVQSQFF
TRBJ2-7 | TRBV5-1 | CASRAGGSDEQYF
TRBJ1-5 | TRBV4-3 | CASSQDRDSNQPQHF
TRBJ1-1 | TRBV5-1 | CASSFGQGAFRLNTEAFF
TRBJ2-7 | TRBV7-2 | CASSRGQSSYEQYF
TRBJ1-1 | TRBV7-9 | CASSQTDGDEAFF
TRBJ2-7 | TRBV29-1 | CSVEGSMGRTYEQYF
TRBJ1-4 | TRBV6-5 | CASSSYGGTNEKLFF
TRBJ2-1 | TRBV10-2 | CASSDRTSGRQFF
TRBJ2-6 | TRBV10-3 | CAITADSGANVLTF
TRBJ1-2 | TRBV6-5 | CASSYSKGQGAGGYTF
TRBJ1-1 | TRBV5-5 | CASSTGSLGTEAFF
TRBJ2-1 | TRBV5-1 | CASSRPGEASLNEQFF
TRBJ2-2 | TRBV7-2 | CASSRPSGELFF
TRBJ2-1 | TRBV5-1 | CASSLEVSGIDNEQFF
TRBJ2-7 | TRBV20-1 | CSARDRLPREQYF